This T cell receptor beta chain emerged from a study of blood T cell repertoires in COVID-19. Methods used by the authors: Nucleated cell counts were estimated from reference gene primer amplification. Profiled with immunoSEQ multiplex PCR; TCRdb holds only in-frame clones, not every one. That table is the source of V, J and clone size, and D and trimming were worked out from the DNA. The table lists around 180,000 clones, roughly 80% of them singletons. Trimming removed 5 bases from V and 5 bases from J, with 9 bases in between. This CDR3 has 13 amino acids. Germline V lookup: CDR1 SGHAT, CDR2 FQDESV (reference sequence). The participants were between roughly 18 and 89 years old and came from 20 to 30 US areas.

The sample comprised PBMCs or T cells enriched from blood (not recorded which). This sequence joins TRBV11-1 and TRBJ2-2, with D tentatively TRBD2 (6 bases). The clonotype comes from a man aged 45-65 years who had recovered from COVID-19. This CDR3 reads CASSRETTGELFF. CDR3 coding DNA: TGTGCCAGCAGCCGGGAGACAACCGGGGAGCTGTTTTTT.